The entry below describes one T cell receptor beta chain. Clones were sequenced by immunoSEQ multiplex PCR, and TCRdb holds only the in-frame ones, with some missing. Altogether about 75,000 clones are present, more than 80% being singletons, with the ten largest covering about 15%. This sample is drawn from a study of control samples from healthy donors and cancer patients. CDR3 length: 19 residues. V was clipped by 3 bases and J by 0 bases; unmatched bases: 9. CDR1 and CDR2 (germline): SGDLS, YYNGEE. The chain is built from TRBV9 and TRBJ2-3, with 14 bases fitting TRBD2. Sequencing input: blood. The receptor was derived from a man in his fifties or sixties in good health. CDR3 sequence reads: CASSEGGTSGRGSTDTQYF. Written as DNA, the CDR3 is TGTGCCAGCAGCGAGGGGGGGACTAGCGGGAGAGGGAGCACAGATACGCAGTATTTT.